This passage covers 13 T cell receptor beta chains from one sample sequenced in a study of shared clonotypes between healthy human individuals. Profiled with immunoSEQ multiplex PCR; TCRdb holds only in-frame clones, not every one. The data hold around 2.1 million clones, with under 97% observed a single time. The sequencing input was naive CD4+ T cells sorted from blood. Subset described: CD45RA+ positively selected. These receptors all stem from a man between 18 and 29 years old in good health.

The rearrangement links TRBV5-1 to TRBJ1-2; D ambiguous. Per germline, CDR1 SGHRS and CDR2 YFSETQ. The CDR3 runs to 16 residues. The V and J ends lost 0 bases and 0 bases respectively, with 12 bases between them. CDR3 sequence: CASSLDGGFTNYGYTF. CDR3 DNA: TGCGCCAGCAGCTTGGATGGAGGTTTTACTAACTATGGCTACACCTTC.

This chain links TRBV7-9 with TRBJ2-2, with unresolved D. Germline lookup yields CDR1 SEHNR and CDR2 FQNEAQ (reference sequence). The CDR3 sequence is 12 residues long. V dropped 6 bases and J dropped 6 bases, with 8 bases sitting between them. The CDR3 coding sequence is TGTGCCAGCAGTTCTCAGGCCGGGGAGCTGTTTTTT. Amino acids: CASSSQAGELFF.

A single count supports this clone. At one boundary the junction diverges from the germline segment, which might be a read error. The rearrangement joins TRBV4-1 to TRBJ1-6; D is possibly TRBD1 (6 bases). Per the germline V gene, CDR1 is MGHRA and CDR2 is YSYEKL. The CDR3 contains 16 residues. The CDR3 loop is CASSQARGLYTSPLHF. Here the CDR3 DNA reads TGCGCCAGCAGCCAAGCCAGGGGACTATATACTTCACCCCTCCACTTT.

The chain employs TRBV10-3 and TRBJ2-3, with 10 bases matching TRBD1. This CDR3 is 15 amino acids long. V lost 10 bases and J lost 2; bases outside the gene matches: 9. Looked up from germline, CDR1 is ENHRY and CDR2 is SYGVKD. The DNA of the CDR3 is TGTGCCACCAAAACCGGGACAGGGGTCACAGATACGCAGTATTTT. Translation gives CATKTGTGVTDTQYF.

The chain recombines TRBV28 with TRBJ1-1; tentatively, D is TRBD1 (6 bases). V lost 5 bases and J lost 0, with 13 bases in between. This CDR3 contains 15 residues. CDR1 MDHEN and CDR2 SYDVKM come from the germline V gene. CDR3 nucleotides: TGTGCCAGCAGTCCGAACGACAGGCTGAACACTGAAGCTTTCTTT. Translated: CASSPNDRLNTEAFF.

As to this clone: Other DNA sequences in this sample translate to the same CDR3. The V and J genes are TRBV25-1 and TRBJ1-2; 9 nucleotides line up with TRBD1. Germline V gene lookup returns CDR1 MGHDK and CDR2 SYGVNS. The ends lost 5 bases at V and 1 base at J; junction bases unmatched: 2. This CDR3 comprises 14 residues. CDR3 in amino acids: CASSRTGVNYGYTF. CDR3 nucleotides: TGTGCCAGCAGTAGGACAGGGGTTAACTATGGCTACACCTTC.

The V call is TRBV9, the J call TRBJ2-1, with D possibly called TRBD1 or TRBD2 (6 bases each). Germline-derived CDR1 and CDR2 are SGDLS and YYNGEE. This CDR3 contains 16 residues. Trimming took off 4 bases at V and 1 base at J, with 15 bases between the two ends. The CDR3 DNA is TGTGCCAGCAGCCCTCGAGGGGGGACGTCCTACAATGAGCAGTTCTTC. This encodes CASSPRGGTSYNEQFF.

V and J are TRBV2 and TRBJ1-2, with TRBD1 matching 7 bases. Germline V gene data show CDR1 as SNHLY and CDR2 as FYNNEI. This CDR3 has 13 amino acids. V was clipped by 5 bases and J by 6 bases; unmatched bases: 6. DNA for the CDR3: TGTGCCAGCAGTCTGACAGGGAGGGATGGCTACACCTTC. Its translation is CASSLTGRDGYTF.

V usage is TRBV10-3 and J usage is TRBJ1-1; 8 bases map to TRBD1. The CDR3 totals 15 residues. V was pared by 4 bases and J by 4 bases, with 8 bases of the junction left unmatched. Germline V gene sequence: CDR1 ENHRY, CDR2 SYGVKD. CDR3 in DNA: TGTGCCATCAGTGGTATACAGGGGGGAGGCACTGAAGCTTTCTTT. Translated: CAISGIQGGGTEAFF.

The chain links TRBV7-8 to TRBJ1-5; TRBD1 matches at 7 bases. The CDR3 is 15 amino acids. Per germline, CDR1 SGHVS and CDR2 FQNEAQ. V was pared by 1 base and J by 3 bases, with 3 bases of the junction left unmatched. The CDR3 DNA is TGTGCCAGCAGCTTAGAACAGGGGATCAATCAGCCCCAGCATTTT. It is translated as CASSLEQGINQPQHF.

J is TRBJ1-2 and V is TRBV6-5; perhaps TRBD1 as D (5 bases). The germline gives CDR1 MNHEY, CDR2 SVGAGI. The CDR3 sequence is 15 residues long. V was trimmed by 6 bases and J by 4 bases, leaving 18 bases between them. In DNA form, the CDR3 reads TGTGCCAGCAGCCCGGGACCGAACCCCTCCTATGGCTACACCTTC. This encodes CASSPGPNPSYGYTF.

The chain carries TRBV5-1 and TRBJ2-7; D might be TRBD1 or TRBD2, each matching 6 bases. Trimming left V 5 bases short and J 3 bases short, with 9 bases between. Germline assignment: CDR1 SGHRS and CDR2 YFSETQ. The CDR3 spans 12 residues. DNA of the CDR3: TGCGCCAGCAGAAGGGGGGACTACGAGCAGTACTTC. Amino acids: CASRRGDYEQYF.

V gene TRBV6-5 combines with J gene TRBJ1-2; a weak D match, TRBD1 (5 bases). The V gene lost 6 bases and the J gene lost 5 bases, with 16 bases spanning the gap. The germline V gene has CDR1 MNHEY and CDR2 SVGAGI. The CDR3 runs 14 residues. For the CDR3, the DNA is TGTGCCAGCAGCTCTATGGGGGAGGGATATGGCTACACCTTC. Protein: CASSSMGEGYGYTF.